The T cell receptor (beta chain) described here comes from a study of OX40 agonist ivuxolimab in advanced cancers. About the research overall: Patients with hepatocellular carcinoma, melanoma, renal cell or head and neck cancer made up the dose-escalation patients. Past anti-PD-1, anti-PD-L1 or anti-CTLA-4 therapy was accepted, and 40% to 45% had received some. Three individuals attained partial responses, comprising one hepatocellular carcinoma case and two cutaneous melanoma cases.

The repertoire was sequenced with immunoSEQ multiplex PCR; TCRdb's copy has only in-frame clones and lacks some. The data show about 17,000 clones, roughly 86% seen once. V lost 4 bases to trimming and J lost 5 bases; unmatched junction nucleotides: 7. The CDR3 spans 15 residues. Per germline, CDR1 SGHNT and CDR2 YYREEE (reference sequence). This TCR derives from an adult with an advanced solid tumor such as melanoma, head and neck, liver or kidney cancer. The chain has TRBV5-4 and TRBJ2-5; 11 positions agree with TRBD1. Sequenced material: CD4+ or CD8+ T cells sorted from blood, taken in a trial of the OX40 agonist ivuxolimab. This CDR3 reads CASSMDRGLGETQYF. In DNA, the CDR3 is TGTGCCAGCAGCATGGACAGGGGGCTTGGGGAGACCCAGTACTTC.